The 13 T cell receptor beta chains given below trace back to one sample, sequenced in a study of T-cell memory formation after mild COVID-19. Via MiXCR, TCRdb re-called the 5' RACE reads, giving one row per CDR3 protein. Among some 450,000 distinct CDR3 sequences listed, around 20% were seen once. What was sequenced was PBMCs or a T cell subset sorted from them (not recorded which). The receptors stem from an adult woman who had mild COVID-19 (a few samples of this study predate the infection). Cell type and time point are not known.

V and J are TRBV5-1 and TRBJ2-2; D perhaps matches TRBD1 (5 bases). There are 14 residues in the CDR3. CDR1 and CDR2 (germline): SGHRS, YFSETQ. V was pared by 6 bases and J by 7 bases, with 16 bases between. Written as DNA, the CDR3 is TGCGCCAGCACCCGGACAATTTCGATCGGGGAGCTGTTTTTT. It yields the protein CASTRTISIGELFF.

A few counts support this clonotype. V and J are TRBV24-1 and TRBJ2-1; D unresolved. V lost 0 bases to trimming and J lost 7 bases, with 9 bases between them. The germline V gene encodes CDR1 KGHDR and CDR2 SFDVKD. The CDR3 has 14 residues. The CDR3 reads CATSDLHRGNEQFF. CDR3 nucleotide sequence: TGTGCCACCAGTGATTTGCACCGAGGAAATGAGCAGTTCTTC.

This clonotype was found a few times. This chain joins TRBV30 and TRBJ2-1; D unresolved. V was pared by 4 bases and J by 8 bases, with 12 bases between. The CDR3 consists of 12 residues. In germline, CDR1 is GTSNPN, CDR2 SVGIG (reference sequence). The CDR3 loop is CAWIVGVDEQFF. For the CDR3, the DNA is TGTGCCTGGATCGTTGGGGTCGATGAGCAGTTCTTC.

This clonotype was recorded a few times. V and J are TRBV7-9 and TRBJ1-6; D is possibly TRBD1 (6 bases). This CDR3 is built from 16 residues. Germline CDR1 SEHNR, CDR2 FQNEAQ (reference sequence). The V and J ends lost 1 base and 6 bases respectively, with 13 bases between them. The CDR3 coding sequence is TGTGCCAGCAGCTTAGACGTGGGCAGGGGTAATTCACCCCTCCACTTT. Protein sequence: CASSLDVGRGNSPLHF.

In this sample, this clonotype turned up many times. The DNA of the CDR3 is TGTGCCAGTCTGACAGTGGAAAACTATGGCTACACCTTC. Its protein product is CASLTVENYGYTF. This chain uses TRBV5-6 with TRBJ1-2; tentative D call: TRBD1 (5 bases). The CDR3 is made up of 13 amino acids. The V end lost 8 bases, the J end lost 2 bases, and 13 bases lay between the germline ends. CDR1 SGHDT and CDR2 YYEEEE come from the germline V gene.

This sequence joins TRBV3-1 and TRBJ1-2; 10 bases map to TRBD1. Per germline, CDR1 LGHDT and CDR2 YNNKEL (reference sequence). The CDR3 is 14 amino acids. With 4 bases clipped from V and 7 bases from J, the junction kept 6 bases outside the gene matches. The CDR3: CASSPRGTGVGYTF. CDR3 DNA sequence: TGTGCCAGCAGCCCGCGGGGGACAGGGGTTGGCTACACCTTC.

The chain carries TRBV10-3 and TRBJ2-2; TRBD1 agrees at 8 bases. V lost 9 bases, J lost 2 bases, and 5 bases stayed unmatched. Germline V gene lookup returns CDR1 ENHRY and CDR2 SYGVKD. The length of the CDR3 is 14 residues. The CDR3 DNA reads as TGTGCCATATCGGGACAGGAAAACACCGGGGAGCTGTTTTTT. As protein: CAISGQENTGELFF.

J is TRBJ1-2 and V is TRBV4-2; D is perhaps TRBD1 (6 bases). V was pared by 5 bases and J by 8 bases, with 21 bases between. The CDR3 has 15 residues. Germline V lookup: CDR1 LGHNA, CDR2 YNFKEQ. CDR3 protein: CASSEGRWGAEGYTF. The CDR3 nucleotides are TGTGCCAGCAGCGAAGGCCGGTGGGGGGCTGAAGGCTACACCTTC.

This clonotype was seen repeatedly, ten times or more. The chain is built from TRBV5-4 and TRBJ1-1; TRBD1 agrees at 10 bases. Germline trimming cut 4 bases from V and 5 bases from J; bases unmatched to any gene: 2. The germline gives CDR1 SGHNT, CDR2 YYREEE (reference sequence). The CDR3 is made up of 13 amino acids. As DNA, the CDR3 is TGTGCCAGCAGCCGGGACAGGGGTACTGAAGCTTTCTTT. It specifies CASSRDRGTEAFF.

This clonotype was counted a single time. The CDR3 bases are TGTGCCAGCAGCTTGAGAAGGGGCGTTGGCTACACCTTC. As protein: CASSLRRGVGYTF. The chain employs TRBV5-5 and TRBJ1-2; tentative D call: TRBD1 (5 bases). V lost 1 base, J lost 7 bases, and 11 bases lay in between. CDR3 length: 13 residues. The germline gives CDR1 SGHKS, CDR2 YYEKEE (reference sequence).

V is TRBV20-1 and J is TRBJ2-4; TRBD2 matches 11 bases. J lost 7 bases, V lost 3 bases, and 8 bases had no gene match. The CDR3 has 15 amino acids. CDR1 and CDR2 from the germline V gene are DFQATT and SNEGSKA (reference sequence). DNA of the CDR3: TGCAGTGCTAGGGTAGCGGGAGGGATACGGAACATTCAGTACTTC. Protein sequence: CSARVAGGIRNIQYF.

This rearrangement joins TRBV5-6 to TRBJ2-7; the D call may be TRBD1 or TRBD2 (5 bases each). Trimming took 4 bases from V and 3 from J, leaving 17 bases between them. This CDR3 spans 15 amino acids. The germline V gene encodes CDR1 SGHDT and CDR2 YYEEEE. In DNA, the CDR3 is TGTGCCAGCAGCCCCCAGGGTCGAGGGATCTACGAGCAGTACTTC. Protein product: CASSPQGRGIYEQYF.

This chain joins TRBV12-3 or TRBV12-4 and TRBJ2-1, with D perhaps matching TRBD1 or TRBD2 (5 bases each). V dropped 4 bases and J dropped 6 bases, with 7 bases sitting between them. The CDR3 covers 12 residues. CDR3 coding DNA: TGTGCCAGCAGTTCGGGACCCAATGAGCAGTTCTTC. Amino acid sequence: CASSSGPNEQFF.